This passage covers 12 T cell receptor beta chains from one sample sequenced in a study of memory B cells and T cells in multiple sclerosis (dated by TCRdb to between 2018 and 2020). Libraries were built with the immunoSEQ multiplex PCR assay. TCRdb mirrors the immuneACCESS table, restricted to in-frame sequences. Some clones are absent from its copies; in checked studies, under half trace to an unresolved V gene, and the reason for the others is unknown. Across this sample there are 25,000 to 35,000 clones, with about 82% seen only once. Less than 3.5% of the sample goes to the ten largest clones. The antigens of these receptors remain unknown. Autoproliferating (CFSEdim) and non-proliferating (CFSEhi) T cell fractions were sequenced separately after stimulus-free culture of CFSE-labeled PBMCs. In total, some 47 million CFSE-labeled PBMCs were cultured without stimulus for approximately seven days, after which replicate wells were pooled.

Material: PBMCs from blood kept in culture. These TCRs come from a human donor with multiple sclerosis.

The rearrangement joins TRBV19 to TRBJ2-1, with 9 bases fitting TRBD1. The germline CDR1 and CDR2 sequences are LNHDA and SQIVND (reference sequence). The CDR3 sequence is 14 residues long. Losses at the gene ends were 5 bases for V and 10 bases for J; bases not matched to a gene: 9. The CDR3, as DNA: TGTGCCAGTAGTTTAAACAGGGGGCGCGTAGAGCAGTTCTTC. It encodes CASSLNRGRVEQFF.

This sequence joins TRBV2 and TRBJ2-7; 11 bases are a match to TRBD1. Germline values: CDR1 SNHLY, CDR2 FYNNEI. V was pared by 6 bases and J by 2 bases, with 6 bases of the junction left unmatched. This CDR3 is built from 15 residues. The CDR3 DNA is TGTGCCAGCAGAAACCGGGACAGGGGGGCCTACGAGCAGTACTTC. It specifies CASRNRDRGAYEQYF.

J is TRBJ2-7 and V is TRBV25-1; 7 nucleotides match TRBD2. The V segment lost 5 bases and the J segment 5 bases; nucleotides outside the gene matches: 9. Germline V lookup: CDR1 MGHDK, CDR2 SYGVNS. The CDR3 consists of 14 residues. DNA of the CDR3: TGTGCCAGCAGTAGGGACTATTCCGCCCACGAGCAGTACTTC. Its translation is CASSRDYSAHEQYF.

V and J are TRBV7-9 and TRBJ1-1, with D maybe TRBD1 (5 bases). Germline CDR1 SEHNR, CDR2 FQNEAQ (reference sequence). Trimming removed 5 bases at V and 0 bases at J, with 13 bases between. CDR3 size: 15 residues. The DNA of the CDR3 is TGTGCCAGCAGCCCAAACAGGCCCATGAACACTGAAGCTTTCTTT. Its protein product is CASSPNRPMNTEAFF.

The table lists this clone with a few counts. The chain carries TRBV19 and TRBJ2-7; 11 bases map to TRBD1. J gave up 2 bases and V 6 bases, and 3 bases lay outside the gene matches. The CDR3 is made up of 14 amino acids. Germline lookup yields CDR1 LNHDA and CDR2 SQIVND (reference sequence). The CDR3 protein is CASRPGQGAYEQYF. The CDR3 DNA is TGTGCCAGTAGGCCGGGACAGGGGGCCTACGAGCAGTACTTC.

Regarding this clone: Its ends do not fully match the called genes, so a read error is possible. The chain employs TRBV7-7 and TRBJ2-7; tentative D call: TRBD1 (7 bases). Germline V gene sequence: CDR1 SSHAT, CDR2 FNYEAQ (reference sequence). The CDR3 is made up of 15 amino acids. In DNA form, the CDR3 reads TGTGCTAGCAGCTTAGGACCAGGGGGGTCCTACGAGCAGTACTTC. It codes for CASSLGPGGSYEQYF.

This clone came up a few times. The rearrangement uses TRBV7-9 and TRBJ2-7, with TRBD2 as a possible D gene (6 bases). CDR3 length equals 13 residues. Germline V gene sequence: CDR1 SEHNR, CDR2 FQNEAQ (reference sequence). V lost 7 bases and J lost 2, with 12 bases in between. As DNA, the CDR3 is TGTGCCAGCATCGGGACTGCTACCTACGAGCAGTACTTC. Translation gives CASIGTATYEQYF. Full variable domain (missing parts from reference TRBV7-9 and TRBJ2-7): DTGVSQNPRHKITKRGQNVTFRCDPISEHNRLYWYRQTLGQGPEFLTYFQNEAQLEKSRLLSDRFSAERPKGSFSTLEIQRTEQGDSAMYLCASIGTATYEQYFGPGTRLTVT.

The CDR3 loop reads CASSYSLSPGGELFF. CDR3 sequence (DNA): TGTGCCAGCAGTTACTCTCTTAGTCCTGGCGGGGAGCTGTTTTTT. The chain links TRBV6-6 to TRBJ2-2; D call uncertain. V lost 0 bases and J 7 bases, leaving 12 bases between the germline ends. This CDR3 spans 15 amino acids. The germline CDR1 and CDR2 sequences are MNHNY and SVGAGI (reference sequence).

The V gene is TRBV5-3, the J gene TRBJ2-7; 8 bases are shared with TRBD1. TRBV5-3 is treated as an ORF (open reading frame) with a function not yet certain. The CDR3 consists of 15 residues. Trimming took 5 bases from V and 4 from J; bases not matched to a gene: 11. CDR3 sequence: CARRPSDRGRYEQYF. The CDR3 DNA reads as TGTGCCAGAAGGCCATCCGACAGGGGTAGATACGAGCAGTACTTC.

The chain couples TRBV10-3 to TRBJ1-3; 10 positions match TRBD1. The germline gives CDR1 ENHRY, CDR2 SYGVKD. V lost 4 bases to trimming and J lost 3 bases; unmatched junction nucleotides: 3. This CDR3 comprises 15 residues. In nucleotides, the CDR3 is TGTGCCATCAGTGGACAGGGGGCATATGGAAACACCATATATTTT. It yields the protein CAISGQGAYGNTIYF.

Regarding this clone: This sample includes further DNA sequences coding for the same CDR3. The chain uses TRBV5-1 and TRBJ2-7, with D uncertain. Germline V gene lookup returns CDR1 SGHRS and CDR2 YFSETQ. Trimming left V 0 bases short and J 3 bases short, with 7 bases between. The CDR3 length is 13 residues. The CDR3 here is CASSLDGLYEQYF. CDR3 nucleotide sequence: TGCGCCAGCAGCTTGGACGGTCTCTACGAGCAGTACTTC.

This sequence joins TRBV9 and TRBJ2-7; no clear D. Trimming took off 4 bases at V and 6 bases at J, with 11 bases between the two ends. The CDR3 runs to 12 residues. Germline values: CDR1 SGDLS, CDR2 YYNGEE. Here the CDR3 DNA reads TGTGCCAGCAGCTCCCTCCCCGGCGAGCAGTACTTC. It yields the protein CASSSLPGEQYF.